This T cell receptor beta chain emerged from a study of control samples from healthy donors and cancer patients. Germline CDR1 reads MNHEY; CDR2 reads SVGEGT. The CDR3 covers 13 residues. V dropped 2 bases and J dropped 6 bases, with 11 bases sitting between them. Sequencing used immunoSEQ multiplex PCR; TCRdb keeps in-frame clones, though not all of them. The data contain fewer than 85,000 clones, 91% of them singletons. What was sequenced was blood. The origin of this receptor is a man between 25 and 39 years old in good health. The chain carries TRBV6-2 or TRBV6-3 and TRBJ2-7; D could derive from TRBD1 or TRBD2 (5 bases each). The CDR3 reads CASSYGTISEQYF. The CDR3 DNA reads TGTGCCAGCAGTTACGGGACCATTTCCGAGCAGTACTTC.